This TCR beta chain derives from a study of control samples from healthy donors and cancer patients. The assay was immunoSEQ multiplex PCR, and TCRdb's table has in-frame clones only and misses some. Altogether fewer than 85,000 clones are present, approximately 91% being singletons, with the ten largest covering more than 7%. As concerns this clone: Other DNA sequences in the sample encode the same CDR3.

The ends were cut back, 6 bases at V and 2 bases at J, with 12 bases in the middle. The CDR3 contains 13 residues. Germline-derived CDR1 and CDR2 are SQVTM and ANQGSEA. The sample was blood. This TCR was recovered from a man aged 45-65 years in good health. The chain has TRBV29-1 and TRBJ2-3, with D possibly being TRBD1 or TRBD2 (5 bases each). In nucleotides, the CDR3 is TGCAGCGTGATCAGGGAGAACACAGATACGCAGTATTTT. Protein: CSVIRENTDTQYF.